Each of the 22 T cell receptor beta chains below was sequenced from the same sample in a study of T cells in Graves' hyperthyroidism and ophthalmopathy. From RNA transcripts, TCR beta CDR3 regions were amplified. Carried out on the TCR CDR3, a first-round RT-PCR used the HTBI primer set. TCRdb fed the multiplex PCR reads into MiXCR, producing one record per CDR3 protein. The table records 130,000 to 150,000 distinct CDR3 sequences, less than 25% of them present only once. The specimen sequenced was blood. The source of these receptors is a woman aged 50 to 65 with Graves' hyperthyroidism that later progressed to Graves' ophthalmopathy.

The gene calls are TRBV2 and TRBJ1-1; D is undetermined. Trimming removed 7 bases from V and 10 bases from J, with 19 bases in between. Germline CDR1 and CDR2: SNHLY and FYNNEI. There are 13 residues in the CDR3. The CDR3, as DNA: TGTGCCAGCACCGAAGGAAGTTATCTCGGAGCTTTCTTT. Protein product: CASTEGSYLGAFF.

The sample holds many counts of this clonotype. DNA of the CDR3: TGTGCCAGCAGCGGACTAGCGGGAGTTGGCACCGGGGAGCTGTTTTTT. Translated, it gives CASSGLAGVGTGELFF. The gene calls are TRBV9 and TRBJ2-2; 12 nucleotides line up with TRBD2. The CDR3 totals 16 residues. Germline loops: CDR1 SGDLS, CDR2 YYNGEE. Trimming at V came to 3 bases and at J to 4 bases, leaving 4 bases not matched to a gene. The complete variable domain, with remaining parts taken from reference TRBV9 and TRBJ2-2, reads DSGVTQTPKHLITATGQRVTLRCSPRSGDLSVYWYQQSLDQGLQFLIQYYNGEERAKGNILERFSAQQFPDLHSELNLSSLELGDSALYFCASSGLAGVGTGELFFGEGSRLTVL.

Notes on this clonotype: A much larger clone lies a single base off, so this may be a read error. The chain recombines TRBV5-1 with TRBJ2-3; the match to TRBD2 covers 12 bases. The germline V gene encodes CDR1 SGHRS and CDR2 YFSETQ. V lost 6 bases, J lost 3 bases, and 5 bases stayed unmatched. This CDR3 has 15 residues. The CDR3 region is CASNLTSGRTDTQYF. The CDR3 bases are TGCGCCAGCAACTTAACTAGCGGGAGGACAGATACGCAGTATTTT. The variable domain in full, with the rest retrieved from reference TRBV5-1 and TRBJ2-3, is KAGVTQTPRYLIKTRGQQVTLSCSPISGHRSVSWYQQTPGQGLQFLFEYFSETQRNKGNFPGRFSGRQFSNSRSEMNVSTLELGDSALYLCASNLTSGRTDTQYFGPGTRLTVL.

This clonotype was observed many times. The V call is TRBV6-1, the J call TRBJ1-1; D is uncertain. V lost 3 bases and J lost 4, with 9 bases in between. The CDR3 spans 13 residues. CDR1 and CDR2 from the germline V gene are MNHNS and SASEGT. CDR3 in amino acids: CASSDAPRTEAFF. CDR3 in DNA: TGTGCCAGCAGTGATGCCCCGCGCACTGAAGCTTTCTTT.

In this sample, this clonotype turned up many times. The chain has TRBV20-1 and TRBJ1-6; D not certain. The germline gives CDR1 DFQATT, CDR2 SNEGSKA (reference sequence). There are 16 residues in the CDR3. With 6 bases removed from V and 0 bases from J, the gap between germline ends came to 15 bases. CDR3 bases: TGCAGTGCCACCTTACAAACCTTCTCCTATAATTCACCCCTCCACTTT. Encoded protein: CSATLQTFSYNSPLHF.

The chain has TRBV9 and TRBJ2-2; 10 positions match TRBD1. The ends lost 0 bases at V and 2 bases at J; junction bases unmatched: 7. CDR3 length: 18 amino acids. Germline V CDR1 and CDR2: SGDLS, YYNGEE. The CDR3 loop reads CASSVGGGTGENTGELFF. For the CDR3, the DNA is TGTGCCAGCAGCGTAGGGGGGGGGACAGGGGAAAACACCGGGGAGCTGTTTTTT.

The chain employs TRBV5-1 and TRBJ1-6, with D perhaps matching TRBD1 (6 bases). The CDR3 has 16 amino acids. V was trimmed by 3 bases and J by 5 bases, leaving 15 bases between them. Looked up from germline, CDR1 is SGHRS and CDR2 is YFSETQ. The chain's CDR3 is CASSSSGDTNNSPLHF. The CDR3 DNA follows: TGCGCCAGCAGCTCGAGCGGGGACACGAATAATTCACCCCTCCACTTT.

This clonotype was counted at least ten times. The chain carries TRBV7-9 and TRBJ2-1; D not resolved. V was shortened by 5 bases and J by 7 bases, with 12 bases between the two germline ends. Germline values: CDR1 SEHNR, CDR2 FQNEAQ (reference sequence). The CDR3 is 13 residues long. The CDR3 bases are TGTGCCAGCAGCCGAGACGGTGGGAATGAGCAGTTCTTC. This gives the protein CASSRDGGNEQFF.

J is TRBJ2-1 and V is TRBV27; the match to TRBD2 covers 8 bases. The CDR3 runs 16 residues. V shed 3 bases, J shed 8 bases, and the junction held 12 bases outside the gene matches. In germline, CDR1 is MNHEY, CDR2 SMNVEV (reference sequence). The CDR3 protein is CASSFGPGAGVDEQFF. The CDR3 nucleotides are TGTGCCAGCAGTTTTGGTCCTGGAGCGGGAGTTGATGAGCAGTTCTTC.

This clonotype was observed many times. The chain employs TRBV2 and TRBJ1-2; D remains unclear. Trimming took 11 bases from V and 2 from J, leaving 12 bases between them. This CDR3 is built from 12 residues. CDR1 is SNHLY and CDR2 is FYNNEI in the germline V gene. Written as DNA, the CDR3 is TGTGCCCTAAACGGCAGGAACTATGGCTACACCTTC. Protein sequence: CALNGRNYGYTF.

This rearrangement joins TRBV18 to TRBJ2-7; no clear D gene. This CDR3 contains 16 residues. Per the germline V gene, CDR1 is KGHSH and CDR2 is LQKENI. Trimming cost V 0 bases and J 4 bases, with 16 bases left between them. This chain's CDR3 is CASSPPGIPARYEQYF. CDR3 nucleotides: TGTGCCAGCTCACCACCGGGAATCCCGGCGCGGTACGAGCAGTACTTC.

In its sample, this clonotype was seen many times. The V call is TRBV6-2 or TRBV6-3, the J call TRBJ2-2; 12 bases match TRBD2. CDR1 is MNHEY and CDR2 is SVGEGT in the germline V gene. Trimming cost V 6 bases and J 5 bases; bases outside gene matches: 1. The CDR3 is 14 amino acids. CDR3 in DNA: TGTGCCAGCAGACTAGCGGGAGGAACCGGGGAGCTGTTTTTT. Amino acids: CASRLAGGTGELFF.

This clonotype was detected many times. The CDR3 nucleotides are TGTGCCAGCAGTGTTAGCGGGAGAAACAATGAGCAGTTCTTC. This codes for CASSVSGRNNEQFF. The chain uses TRBV2 and TRBJ2-1; TRBD2 aligns across 9 bases. V was pared by 4 bases and J by 5 bases, with 3 bases of the junction left unmatched. The CDR3 has 14 residues. Germline V CDR1 and CDR2: SNHLY, FYNNEI.

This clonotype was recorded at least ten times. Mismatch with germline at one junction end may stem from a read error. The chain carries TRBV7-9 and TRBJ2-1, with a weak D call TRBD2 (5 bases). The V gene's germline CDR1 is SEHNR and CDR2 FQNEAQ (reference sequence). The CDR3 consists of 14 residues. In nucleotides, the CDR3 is TGTGCCAGCAGCCTAGCCGGGCCCGGCAATGAGCAGTTCTTC. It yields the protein CASSLAGPGNEQFF.

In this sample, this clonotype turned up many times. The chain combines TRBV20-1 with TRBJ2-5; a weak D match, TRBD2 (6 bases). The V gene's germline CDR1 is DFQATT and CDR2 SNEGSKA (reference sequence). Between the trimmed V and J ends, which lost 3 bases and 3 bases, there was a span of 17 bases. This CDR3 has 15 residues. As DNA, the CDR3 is TGCAGTGCTAGGTATCGGGAGAGGAAGAAAGAGACCCAGTACTTC. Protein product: CSARYRERKKETQYF.

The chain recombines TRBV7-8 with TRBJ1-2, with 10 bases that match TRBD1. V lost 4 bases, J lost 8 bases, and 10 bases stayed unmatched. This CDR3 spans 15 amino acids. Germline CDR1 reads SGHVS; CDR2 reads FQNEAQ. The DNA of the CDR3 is TGTGCCAGCAGCTCGTCGGCCGGGACAGGGGTCGGCTACACCTTC. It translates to CASSSSAGTGVGYTF.

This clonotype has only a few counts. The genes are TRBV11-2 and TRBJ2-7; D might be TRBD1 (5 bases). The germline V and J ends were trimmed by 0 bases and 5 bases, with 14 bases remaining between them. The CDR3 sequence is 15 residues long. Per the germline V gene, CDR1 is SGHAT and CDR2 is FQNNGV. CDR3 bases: TGTGCCAGCAGCTTAGAGCCAGGGTACCCCAACGAGCAGTACTTC. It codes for CASSLEPGYPNEQYF.

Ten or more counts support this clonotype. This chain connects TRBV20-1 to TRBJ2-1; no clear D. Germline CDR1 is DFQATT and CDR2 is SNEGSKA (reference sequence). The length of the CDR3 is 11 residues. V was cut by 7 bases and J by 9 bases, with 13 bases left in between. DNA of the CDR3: TGCAGTGGGCGCAAAGACCTTGAGCAGTTCTTC. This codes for CSGRKDLEQFF.

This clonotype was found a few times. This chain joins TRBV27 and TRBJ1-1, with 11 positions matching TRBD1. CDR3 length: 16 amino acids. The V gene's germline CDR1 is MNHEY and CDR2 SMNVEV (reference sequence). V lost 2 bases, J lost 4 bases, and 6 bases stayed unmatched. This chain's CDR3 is CASSLAWGTGGTEAFF. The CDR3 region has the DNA TGTGCCAGCAGTTTAGCCTGGGGGACAGGGGGCACTGAAGCTTTCTTT.

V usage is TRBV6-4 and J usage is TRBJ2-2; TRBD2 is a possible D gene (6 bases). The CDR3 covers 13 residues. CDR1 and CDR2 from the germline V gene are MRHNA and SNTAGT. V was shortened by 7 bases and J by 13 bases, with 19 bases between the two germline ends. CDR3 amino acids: CASTTLGTGRLFF. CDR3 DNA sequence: TGTGCCAGCACCACCCTGGGAACCGGGAGGCTGTTTTTT.

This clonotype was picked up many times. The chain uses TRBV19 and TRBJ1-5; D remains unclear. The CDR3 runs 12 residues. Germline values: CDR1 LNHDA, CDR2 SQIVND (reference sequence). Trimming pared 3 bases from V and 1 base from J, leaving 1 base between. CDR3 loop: CASSISNQPQHF. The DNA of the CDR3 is TGTGCCAGTAGTATCAGCAATCAGCCCCAGCATTTT.

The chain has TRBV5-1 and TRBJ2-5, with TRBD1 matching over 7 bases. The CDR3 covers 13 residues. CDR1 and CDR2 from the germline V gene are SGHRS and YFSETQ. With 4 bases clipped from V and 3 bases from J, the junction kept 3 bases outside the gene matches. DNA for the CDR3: TGCGCCAGCAGCAGGGGGCCTGAAGAGACCCAGTACTTC. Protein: CASSRGPEETQYF.